The clone carrying this TCR beta chain was picked up a small number of times. This sample stems from a study of blood T cell repertoires in COVID-19. Study as a whole: The study drew acute and convalescent COVID-19 samples from the United States, Italy and Spain. Nucleic acid was either cDNA or gDNA, and it came from T cells, B-cell-depleted T cells, or PBMCs.

The trim removed 5 bases at V and 3 bases at J, leaving 4 bases unmatched. The germline V gene has CDR1 SGHTA and CDR2 FQGNSA. The length of the CDR3 is 14 residues. As processed by the authors: Amplification of reference gene primers provided the estimated nucleated cell counts. Sequenced by immunoSEQ multiplex PCR; TCRdb stores in-frame clones only, minus some. That table is the source of V, J and clone size, and D and trimming were worked out from the DNA. This table holds about 130,000 clones, 84% found once. The chain combines TRBV7-2 with TRBJ2-4, with TRBD2 identical over 7 bases. This clonotype was sampled from a man in his fifties or sixties with acute or convalescent COVID-19. The sequencing sample was made of peripheral blood. The DNA of the CDR3 is TGTGCCAGCAGCACCGGACTAGGCAAAAACATTCAGTACTTC. Its translation is CASSTGLGKNIQYF.